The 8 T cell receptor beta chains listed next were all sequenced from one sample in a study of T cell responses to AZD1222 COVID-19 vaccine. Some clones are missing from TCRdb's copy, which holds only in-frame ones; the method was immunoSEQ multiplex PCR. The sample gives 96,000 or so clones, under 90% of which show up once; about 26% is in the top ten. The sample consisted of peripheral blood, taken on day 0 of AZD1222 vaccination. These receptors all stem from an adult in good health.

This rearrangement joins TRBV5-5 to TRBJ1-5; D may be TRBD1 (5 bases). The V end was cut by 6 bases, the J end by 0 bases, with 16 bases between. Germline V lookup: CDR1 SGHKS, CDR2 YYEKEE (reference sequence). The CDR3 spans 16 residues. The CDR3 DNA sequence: TGTGCCAGCACCCTCTTGGGGGACTATAGCAATCAGCCCCAGCATTTT. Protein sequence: CASTLLGDYSNQPQHF. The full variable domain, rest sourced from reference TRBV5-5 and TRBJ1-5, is DAGVTQSPTHLIKTRGQQVTLRCSPISGHKSVSWYQQVLGQGPQFIFQYYEKEERGRGNFPDRFSARQFPNYSSELNVNALLLGDSALYLCASTLLGDYSNQPQHFGDGTRLSIL.

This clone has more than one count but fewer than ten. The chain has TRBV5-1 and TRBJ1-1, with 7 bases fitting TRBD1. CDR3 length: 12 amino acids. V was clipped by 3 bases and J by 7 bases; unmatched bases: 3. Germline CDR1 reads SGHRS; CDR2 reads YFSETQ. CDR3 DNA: TGCGCCAGCAGCTCATCAGGGGGTGAAGCTTTCTTT. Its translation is CASSSSGGEAFF.

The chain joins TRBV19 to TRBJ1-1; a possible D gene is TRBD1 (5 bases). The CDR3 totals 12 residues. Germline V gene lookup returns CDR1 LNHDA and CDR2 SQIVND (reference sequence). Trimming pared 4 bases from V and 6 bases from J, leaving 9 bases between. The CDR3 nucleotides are TGTGCCAGTAGTAACTGGGGGGCTGAAGCTTTCTTT. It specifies CASSNWGAEAFF.

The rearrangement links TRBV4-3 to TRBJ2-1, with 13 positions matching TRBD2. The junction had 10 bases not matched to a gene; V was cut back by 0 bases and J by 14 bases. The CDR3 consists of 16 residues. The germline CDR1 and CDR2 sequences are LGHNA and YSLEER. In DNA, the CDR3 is TGCGCCAGCAGCCAAGAAAAGGGACTAGCGGGGTGGGGGGAGTTCTTC. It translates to CASSQEKGLAGWGEFF.

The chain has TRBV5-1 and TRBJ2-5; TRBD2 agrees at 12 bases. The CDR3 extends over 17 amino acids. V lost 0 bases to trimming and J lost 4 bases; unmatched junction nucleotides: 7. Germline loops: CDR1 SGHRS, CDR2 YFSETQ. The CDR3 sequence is CASSLGLAGGPGETQYF. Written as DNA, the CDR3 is TGCGCCAGCAGCTTGGGGCTAGCGGGAGGGCCGGGAGAGACCCAGTACTTC.

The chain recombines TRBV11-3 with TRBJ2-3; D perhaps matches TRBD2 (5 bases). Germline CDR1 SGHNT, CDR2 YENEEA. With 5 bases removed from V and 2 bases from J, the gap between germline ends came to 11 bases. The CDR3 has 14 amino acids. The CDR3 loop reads CASSPRGHTDTQYF. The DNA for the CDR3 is TGTGCCAGCAGCCCCCGAGGGCACACAGATACGCAGTATTTT. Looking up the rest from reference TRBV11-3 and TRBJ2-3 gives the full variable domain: EAGVVQSPRYKIIEKKQPVAFWCNPISGHNTLYWYLQNLGQGPELLIRYENEEAVDDSQLPKDRFSAERLKGVDSTLKIQPAELGDSAVYLCASSPRGHTDTQYFGPGTRLTVL.

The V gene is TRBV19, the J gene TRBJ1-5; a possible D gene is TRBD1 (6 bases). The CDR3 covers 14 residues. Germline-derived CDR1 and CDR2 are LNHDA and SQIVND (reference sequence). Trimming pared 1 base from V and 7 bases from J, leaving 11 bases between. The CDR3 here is CASSIAGGRQPQHF. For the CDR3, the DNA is TGTGCCAGTAGTATAGCGGGGGGCCGGCAGCCCCAGCATTTT.

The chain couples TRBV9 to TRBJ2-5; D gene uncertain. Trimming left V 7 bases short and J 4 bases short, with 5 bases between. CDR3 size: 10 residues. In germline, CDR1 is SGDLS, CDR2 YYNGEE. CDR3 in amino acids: CASGRETQYF. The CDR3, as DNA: TGTGCCAGCGGCCGAGAGACCCAGTACTTC.